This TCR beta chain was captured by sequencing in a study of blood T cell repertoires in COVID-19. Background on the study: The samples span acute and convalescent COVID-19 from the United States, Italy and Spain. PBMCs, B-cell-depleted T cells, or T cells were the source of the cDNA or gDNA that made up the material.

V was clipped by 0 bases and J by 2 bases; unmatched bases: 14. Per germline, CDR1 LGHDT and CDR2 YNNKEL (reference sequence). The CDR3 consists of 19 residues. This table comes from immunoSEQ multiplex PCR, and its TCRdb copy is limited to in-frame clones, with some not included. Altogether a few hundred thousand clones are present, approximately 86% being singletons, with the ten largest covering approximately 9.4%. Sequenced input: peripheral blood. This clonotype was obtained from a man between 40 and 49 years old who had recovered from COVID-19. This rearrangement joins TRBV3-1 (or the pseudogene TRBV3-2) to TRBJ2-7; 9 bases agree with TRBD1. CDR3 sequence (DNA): TGTGCCAGCAGCCAAGATAAGGGTAATACAGGGGGCCCCACCTACGAGCAGTACTTC. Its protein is CASSQDKGNTGGPTYEQYF.